The 16 T cell receptor beta chains below were found in one sample sequenced in a study of blood T cell repertoires in COVID-19. Assay: immunoSEQ multiplex PCR; the TCRdb copy retains only in-frame clones and omits some. The data hold approximately 230,000 clones, with approximately 90% observed a single time. The sample was PBMCs or T cells enriched from blood (not recorded which). These receptors came from a man aged 40-49 years who had recovered from COVID-19.

This clone is a singleton in its sample. The CDR3 spells CAISRGVEEKLFF. The CDR3 DNA reads as TGTGCCATCAGCCGAGGAGTCGAAGAAAAACTGTTTTTT. The rearrangement links TRBV10-3 to TRBJ1-4, with D hard to call. Trimming shortened V by 6 bases and J by 8 bases, and 13 bases separated the two germline ends. CDR1 and CDR2 (germline): ENHRY, SYGVKD. The CDR3 contains 13 residues.

The CDR3, as DNA: TGTGCCAGCTCGGCGGGGTTCTCTAGCACAGATACGCAGTATTTT. As protein: CASSAGFSSTDTQYF. This sequence joins TRBV18 and TRBJ2-3; D perhaps matches TRBD2 (6 bases). In germline, CDR1 is KGHSH, CDR2 LQKENI. This CDR3 has 15 residues. The V end was cut by 6 bases, the J end by 0 bases, with 13 bases between.

The chain links TRBV7-2 to TRBJ2-7; D unresolved. This CDR3 is 13 amino acids long. The germline CDR1 and CDR2 sequences are SGHTA and FQGNSA. Trimming removed 5 bases at V and 7 bases at J, with 15 bases between. In nucleotides, the CDR3 is TGTGCCAGCAGCCTCGGCCCTGAGAGGGAGCAGTACTTC. Protein sequence: CASSLGPEREQYF.

V is TRBV6-1 and J is TRBJ1-2; D is perhaps TRBD1 (6 bases). The germline CDR1 and CDR2 sequences are MNHNS and SASEGT. The CDR3 contains 16 residues. V gave up 2 bases and J gave up 4 bases, with 17 bases separating them. Here the CDR3 DNA reads TGTGCCAGCAGTGAACTTTGGACAGTCGCTACCTATGGCTACACCTTC. Its translation: CASSELWTVATYGYTF.

This clone appeared a single time. The CDR3 protein is CASSPRRADTQYF. For the CDR3, the DNA is TGTGCCAGTAGTCCCCGGAGGGCAGATACGCAGTATTTT. This chain joins TRBV19 and TRBJ2-3, with D possibly TRBD2 on 6 matching bases. Trimming pared 5 bases from V and 4 bases from J, leaving 10 bases between. Germline-derived CDR1 and CDR2 are LNHDA and SQIVND (reference sequence). The CDR3 is 13 amino acids.

This chain joins TRBV27 and TRBJ1-3, with 9 bases matching TRBD1. The germline gives CDR1 MNHEY, CDR2 SMNVEV (reference sequence). The CDR3 is 15 residues long. Trimming at V came to 5 bases and at J to 4 bases, leaving 6 bases not matched to a gene. The CDR3 loop reads CASSRTGVIGNTIYF. The CDR3 DNA sequence: TGTGCCAGCAGTAGGACAGGGGTTATCGGAAACACCATATATTTT.

This clone has only one observation. This rearrangement joins TRBV2 to TRBJ1-1, with a tentative D call TRBD1 (6 bases). Trimming shortened V by 5 bases and J by 1 base, and 11 bases separated the two germline ends. This CDR3 region has 14 residues. Germline loops: CDR1 SNHLY, CDR2 FYNNEI. CDR3 loop: CASSNPGQNTEAFF. The CDR3 region has the DNA TGTGCCAGCAGTAACCCGGGACAGAACACTGAAGCTTTCTTT.

The gene calls are TRBV4-3 and TRBJ1-4; D unresolved. The CDR3 is 19 amino acids. The germline V gene has CDR1 LGHNA and CDR2 YSLEER. The V and J ends lost 4 bases and 2 bases respectively, with 23 bases between them. The CDR3 loop is CASSRDLAVGGMTNEKLFF. As DNA, the CDR3 is TGCGCCAGCAGCCGAGACCTGGCCGTTGGAGGGATGACTAATGAAAAACTGTTTTTT.

This clone was observed a single time. This chain connects TRBV20-1 to TRBJ2-7; D is uncertain. V lost 1 base, J lost 2 bases, and 3 bases lay in between. This CDR3 has 11 amino acids. The V gene's germline CDR1 is DFQATT and CDR2 SNEGSKA (reference sequence). DNA of the CDR3: TGCAGTGCTAGAGCCACCTACGAGCAGTACTTC. Its protein product is CSARATYEQYF.

This rearrangement joins TRBV30 to TRBJ1-2; D is undetermined. Deletions cut 3 bases from V and 5 bases from J, with 13 bases between. CDR3 length: 13 amino acids. Germline CDR1 is GTSNPN and CDR2 is SVGIG (reference sequence). The CDR3 DNA is TGTGCCTGGAGGCACAGCGGCACATATGGCTACACCTTC. Translation gives CAWRHSGTYGYTF.

V and J are TRBV6-4 and TRBJ2-7, with a tentative D call TRBD2 (6 bases). This CDR3 spans 12 amino acids. Trimming cost V 3 bases and J 10 bases, with 13 bases left between them. Germline loops: CDR1 MRHNA, CDR2 SNTAGT. In nucleotides, the CDR3 is TGTGCCAGCAGTGAAGAGTGGCGGGATCAGTACTTC. Amino acids: CASSEEWRDQYF.

In DNA, the CDR3 is TGCGCCAGCAGCCAAGATCCCGGGAGTCTCACTGAAGCTTTCTTT. Encoded protein: CASSQDPGSLTEAFF. This sequence joins TRBV4-1 and TRBJ1-1; D unresolved. Germline CDR1 is MGHRA and CDR2 is YSYEKL. With 0 bases removed from V and 4 bases from J, the gap between germline ends came to 12 bases. This CDR3 has 15 amino acids.

This clone was detected a few times. The chain recombines TRBV5-4 with TRBJ2-7, with 8 bases that match TRBD2. Per germline, CDR1 SGHNT and CDR2 YYREEE (reference sequence). The CDR3 is 14 amino acids. After removal of 0 bases from V and 5 bases from J, the junction contained 4 bases not matched to a gene. The CDR3 loop reads CASSLGSGRNEQYF. In nucleotides, the CDR3 is TGTGCCAGCAGCTTGGGAAGCGGGAGAAACGAGCAGTACTTC.

The chain combines TRBV7-6 with TRBJ2-1; 12 positions match TRBD1. CDR1 is SGHVS and CDR2 is FNYEAQ in the germline V gene. The CDR3 covers 18 residues. V lost 1 base to trimming and J lost 7 bases; unmatched junction nucleotides: 11. The CDR3 coding sequence is TGTGCCAGCAGCTTAGTGGGCCCGGGACAGGGGGCGAGGAATGAGCAGTTCTTC. Amino acids: CASSLVGPGQGARNEQFF.

This clone was picked up a small number of times. J is TRBJ1-1 and V is TRBV30, with 7 positions matching TRBD1. CDR1 and CDR2 (germline): GTSNPN, SVGIG (reference sequence). This CDR3 region has 14 residues. V lost 0 bases, J lost 12 bases, and 13 bases stayed unmatched. CDR3 sequence reads: CAWSVNAGQGVSFF. The CDR3 coding sequence is TGTGCCTGGAGTGTAAACGCCGGGCAGGGGGTCTCTTTCTTT.

The gene calls are TRBV4-1 and TRBJ1-4; 7 bases agree with TRBD1. There are 16 residues in the CDR3. Per germline, CDR1 MGHRA and CDR2 YSYEKL. J gave up 7 bases and V 2 bases, and 10 bases lay outside the gene matches. CDR3 bases: TGCGCCAGCAGCCAATTGACAGGGATTGGGGCTGAAAAACTGTTTTTT. This gives the protein CASSQLTGIGAEKLFF.